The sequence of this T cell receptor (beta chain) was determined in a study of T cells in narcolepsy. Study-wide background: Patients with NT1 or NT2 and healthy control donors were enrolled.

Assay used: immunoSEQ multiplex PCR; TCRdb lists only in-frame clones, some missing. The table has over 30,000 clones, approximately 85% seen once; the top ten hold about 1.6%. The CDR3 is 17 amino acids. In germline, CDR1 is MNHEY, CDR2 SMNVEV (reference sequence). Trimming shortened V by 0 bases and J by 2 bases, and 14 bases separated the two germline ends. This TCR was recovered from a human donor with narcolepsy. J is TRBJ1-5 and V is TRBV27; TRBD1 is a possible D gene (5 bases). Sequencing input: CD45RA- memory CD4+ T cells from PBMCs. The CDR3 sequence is CASSLSMGGAGNQPQHF. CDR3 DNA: TGTGCCAGCAGTTTATCGATGGGAGGGGCGGGCAATCAGCCCCAGCATTTT.